This TCR beta chain is from a study of CD8 T cells in Susac syndrome. This CDR3 comprises 15 residues. V was pared by 1 base and J by 2 bases, with 9 bases between. Per germline, CDR1 LGHDT and CDR2 YNNKEL (reference sequence). The count of this clonotype is one. The RNA input was roughly 0.45 to 1 ug, and it was reverse transcribed with random hexamers. One entry per CDR3 protein results from TCRdb running MiXCR on the immunoSEQ multiplex PCR reads. The profile covers around 69,000 distinct CDR3 sequences, with 95% to 96% appearing a single time and 0.095% to 0.12% taken by the ten largest. This TCR derives from a human donor with multiple sclerosis. Sequenced sample: CD4+ T cells from PBMCs. The chain carries TRBV3-1 and TRBJ1-5; no firm D call. CDR3 in amino acids: CASSQGPVGNQPQHF. For the CDR3, the DNA is TGTGCCAGCAGCCAAGGTCCGGTGGGCAATCAGCCCCAGCATTTT.